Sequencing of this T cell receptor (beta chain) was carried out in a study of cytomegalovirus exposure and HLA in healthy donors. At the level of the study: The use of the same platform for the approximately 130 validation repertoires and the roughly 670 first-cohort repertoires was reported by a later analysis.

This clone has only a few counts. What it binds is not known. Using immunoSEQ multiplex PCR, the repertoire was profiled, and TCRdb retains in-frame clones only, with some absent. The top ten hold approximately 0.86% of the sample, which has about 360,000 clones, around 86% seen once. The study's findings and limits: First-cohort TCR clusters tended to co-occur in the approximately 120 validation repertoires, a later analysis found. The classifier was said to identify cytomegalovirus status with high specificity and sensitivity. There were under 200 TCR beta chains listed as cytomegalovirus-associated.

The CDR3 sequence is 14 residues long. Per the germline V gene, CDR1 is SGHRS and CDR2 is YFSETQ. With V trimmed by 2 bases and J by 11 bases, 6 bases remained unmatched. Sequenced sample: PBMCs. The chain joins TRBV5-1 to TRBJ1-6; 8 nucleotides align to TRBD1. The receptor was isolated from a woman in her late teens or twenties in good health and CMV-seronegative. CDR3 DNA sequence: TGCGCCAGCAGCTTAGGACAGGGTCGGACACCCCTCCACTTT. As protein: CASSLGQGRTPLHF.